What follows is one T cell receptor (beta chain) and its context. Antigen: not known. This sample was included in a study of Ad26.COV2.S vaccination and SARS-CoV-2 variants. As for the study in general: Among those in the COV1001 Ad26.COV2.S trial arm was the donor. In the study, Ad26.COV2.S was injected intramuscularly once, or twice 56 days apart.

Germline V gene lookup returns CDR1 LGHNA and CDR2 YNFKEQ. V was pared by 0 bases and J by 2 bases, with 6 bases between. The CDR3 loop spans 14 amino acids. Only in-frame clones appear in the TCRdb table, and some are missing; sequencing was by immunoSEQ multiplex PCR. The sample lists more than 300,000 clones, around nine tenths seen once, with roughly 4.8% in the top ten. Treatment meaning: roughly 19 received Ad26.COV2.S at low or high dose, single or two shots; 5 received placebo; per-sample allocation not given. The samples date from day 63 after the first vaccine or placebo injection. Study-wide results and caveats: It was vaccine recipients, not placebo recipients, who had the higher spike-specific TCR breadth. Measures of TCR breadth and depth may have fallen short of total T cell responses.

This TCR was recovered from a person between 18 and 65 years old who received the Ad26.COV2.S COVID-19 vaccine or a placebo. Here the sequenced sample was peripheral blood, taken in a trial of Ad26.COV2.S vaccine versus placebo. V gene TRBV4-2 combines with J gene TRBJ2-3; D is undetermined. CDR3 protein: CASSQDGPTDTQYF. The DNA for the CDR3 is TGTGCCAGCAGCCAAGATGGACCCACAGATACGCAGTATTTT.